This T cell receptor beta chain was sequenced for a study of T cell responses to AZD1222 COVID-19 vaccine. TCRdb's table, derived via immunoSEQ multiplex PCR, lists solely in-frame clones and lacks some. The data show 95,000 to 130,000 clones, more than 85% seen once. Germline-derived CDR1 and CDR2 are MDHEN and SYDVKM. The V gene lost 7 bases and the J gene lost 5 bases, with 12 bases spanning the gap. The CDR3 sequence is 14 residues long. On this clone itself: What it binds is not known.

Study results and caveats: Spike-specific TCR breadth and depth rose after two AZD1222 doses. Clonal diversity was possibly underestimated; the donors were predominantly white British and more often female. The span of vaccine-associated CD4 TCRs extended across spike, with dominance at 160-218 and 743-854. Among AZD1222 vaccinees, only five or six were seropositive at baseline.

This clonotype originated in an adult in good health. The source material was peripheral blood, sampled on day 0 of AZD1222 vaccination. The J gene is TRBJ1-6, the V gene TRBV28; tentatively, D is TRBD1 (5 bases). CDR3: CASNVDSHNSPLHF. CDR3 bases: TGTGCCAGCAATGTCGACAGCCATAATTCACCCCTCCACTTT.